These 20 T cell receptor beta chains were sequenced from one sample in a study of HIV-infected patients and healthy controls. About 500 ng RNA was reverse transcribed with alpha and beta constant-region primers. Each of the alpha and beta chains got its own library through chain-specific third strand synthesis with indices. One entry per CDR3 protein, called by TCRdb with MiXCR from the 5' RACE reads. In the table there are more than 15,000 distinct CDR3 sequences, 7.5% to 10% of which are singletons. Follow-up blood was drawn about 14 weeks, roughly three months, after antiretroviral therapy began. Whole blood was used without fractionation, so all unsorted peripheral T cells were included. Here the sequenced sample was blood, taken during antiretroviral therapy. Every receptor here comes from an adult with HIV infection.

At least ten counts were recorded for this clonotype. The chain combines TRBV5-1 with TRBJ2-3; maybe TRBD1 (5 bases). Germline CDR1 reads SGHRS; CDR2 reads YFSETQ. The CDR3 spans 16 residues. V was cut by 1 base and J by 2 bases, with 14 bases left in between. CDR3 sequence reads: CASSLFGRAVTDTQYF. The CDR3 DNA follows: TGCGCCAGCAGCTTGTTCGGCAGGGCGGTCACAGATACGCAGTATTTT.

This clonotype has more than one count but fewer than ten. The chain has TRBV20-1 and TRBJ1-1; D perhaps matches TRBD1 (6 bases). The CDR3 contains 18 residues. V was clipped by 0 bases and J by 1 base, with 21 bases between them. The germline V gene encodes CDR1 DFQATT and CDR2 SNEGSKA (reference sequence). The CDR3 region is CSARDPRGTKYRNTEAFF. For the CDR3, the DNA is TGCAGTGCTAGAGATCCGAGGGGGACGAAGTATAGGAACACTGAAGCTTTCTTT.

The chain carries TRBV5-1 and TRBJ2-1; TRBD2 matches 13 bases. The germline V gene has CDR1 SGHRS and CDR2 YFSETQ. With V trimmed by 4 bases and J by 7 bases, 8 bases remained unmatched. CDR3 length equals 16 residues. The CDR3 region has the DNA TGCGCCAGCAGCCTACTAGCGGGGGGGCCGGGTAATGAGCAGTTCTTC. It yields the protein CASSLLAGGPGNEQFF.

The table lists this clonotype with many counts. The CDR3 loop is CSVGGTGGSDEKLFF. Here the CDR3 DNA reads TGCAGCGTTGGAGGAACAGGGGGCAGTGATGAAAAACTGTTTTTT. The genes are TRBV29-1 and TRBJ1-4; 9 bases are a match to TRBD1. Germline trimming cut 4 bases from V and 6 bases from J; bases unmatched to any gene: 9. CDR1 and CDR2 from the germline V gene are SQVTM and ANQGSEA. The CDR3 is 15 residues long.

This clonotype was seen repeatedly, ten times or more. The chain's CDR3 is CSAPVAGTEAFF. CDR3 bases: TGCAGTGCCCCGGTGGCAGGGACTGAAGCTTTCTTT. This sequence joins TRBV20-1 and TRBJ1-1; D is possibly TRBD1 (5 bases). CDR1 is DFQATT and CDR2 is SNEGSKA in the germline V gene (reference sequence). V was cut by 6 bases and J by 5 bases, with 13 bases left in between. The CDR3 runs 12 residues.

This clonotype was observed many times. The V and J genes are TRBV29-1 and TRBJ2-2; perhaps TRBD1 as D (6 bases). The V and J ends lost 6 bases and 6 bases respectively, with 8 bases between them. There are 11 residues in the CDR3. CDR1 and CDR2 from the germline V gene are SQVTM and ANQGSEA. As DNA, the CDR3 is TGCAGCGTAGCAGGGGCCGGGGAGCTGTTTTTT. Its translation: CSVAGAGELFF.

This chain uses TRBV11-2 with TRBJ1-5, with unresolved D. The CDR3 runs 13 residues. Germline CDR1 and CDR2: SGHAT and FQNNGV. The V end lost 5 bases, the J end lost 4 bases, and 9 bases lay between the germline ends. The DNA for the CDR3 is TGTGCCAGCAGCCCATACGAGAATCAGCCCCAGCATTTT. Protein product: CASSPYENQPQHF.

V and J are TRBV6-5 and TRBJ2-7; D assignment may be TRBD1 or TRBD2 (6 bases each). This CDR3 contains 15 residues. Germline values: CDR1 MNHEY, CDR2 SVGAGI. The V end lost 0 bases, the J end lost 2 bases, and 11 bases lay between the germline ends. The CDR3 sequence: CASSYSGGQAYEQYF. For the CDR3, the DNA is TGTGCCAGCAGTTACTCGGGGGGCCAAGCCTACGAGCAGTACTTC.

This clonotype occurred many times. The rearrangement links TRBV5-4 to TRBJ2-1; 11 bases are a match to TRBD2. Germline V gene data show CDR1 as SGHNT and CDR2 as YYREEE (reference sequence). The length of the CDR3 is 15 residues. The V and J ends lost 4 bases and 4 bases, in that order; junction bases with no gene match: 4. Here the CDR3 reads CASSTTSGSYNEQFF. The DNA for the CDR3 is TGTGCCAGCAGCACAACTAGCGGGAGTTACAATGAGCAGTTCTTC.

At least ten counts were recorded for this clonotype. The chain has TRBV12-5 and TRBJ2-3, with D perhaps being TRBD1 or TRBD2 (6 bases each). The V gene lost 0 bases and the J gene lost 0 bases, with 16 bases spanning the gap. CDR1 is LGHNT, CDR2 FRNRAP, per germline. The CDR3 totals 18 residues. In nucleotides, the CDR3 is TGTGCTAGTGGTTTGGTACTCGGGGGCGGAAGTAGCACAGATACGCAGTATTTT. This gives the protein CASGLVLGGGSSTDTQYF. Together with reference TRBV12-5 and TRBJ2-3, the CDR3 gives the full variable domain: DARVTQTPRHKVTEMGQEVTMRCQPILGHNTVFWYRQTMMQGLELLAYFRNRAPLDDSGMPKDRFSAEMPDATLATLKIQPSEPRDSAVYFCASGLVLGGGSSTDTQYFGPGTRLTVL.

This clonotype was seen many times. The rearrangement uses TRBV27 and TRBJ2-3, with 8 nucleotides matching TRBD2. The germline gives CDR1 MNHEY, CDR2 SMNVEV (reference sequence). Trimming took 0 bases from V and 0 from J; bases not matched to a gene: 2. The CDR3 consists of 16 residues. CDR3 sequence: CASSLSSGGSTDTQYF. In DNA form, the CDR3 reads TGTGCCAGCAGTTTATCCAGCGGGGGTAGCACAGATACGCAGTATTTT.

This clonotype was picked up many times. V and J are TRBV30 and TRBJ2-3; TRBD1 agrees at 8 bases. The CDR3 loop spans 16 amino acids. Unmatched junction bases numbered 14, after V lost 5 bases and J lost 4 bases. Germline CDR1 and CDR2: GTSNPN and SVGIG (reference sequence). This CDR3 reads CAWGLDRVLVPDTQYF. The CDR3 nucleotides are TGTGCCTGGGGGCTGGACAGGGTCCTAGTCCCAGATACGCAGTATTTT.

This clonotype was counted many times. The chain carries TRBV25-1 and TRBJ2-1, with TRBD2 identical over 7 bases. Germline values: CDR1 MGHDK, CDR2 SYGVNS. J gave up 3 bases and V 1 base, and 3 bases lay outside the gene matches. CDR3 length: 15 residues. The CDR3 DNA reads as TGTGCCAGCAGTGAATGGGGGGGAGGCTACAATGAGCAGTTCTTC. Translation: CASSEWGGGYNEQFF.

In this sample, this clonotype turned up many times. The J gene is TRBJ2-1, the V gene TRBV5-6; D remains unclear. The CDR3 has 12 amino acids. Germline loops: CDR1 SGHDT, CDR2 YYEEEE. The V and J ends lost 5 bases and 3 bases respectively, with 6 bases between them. The CDR3 spells CASSRVYNEQFF. CDR3 bases: TGTGCCAGCAGTCGGGTCTACAATGAGCAGTTCTTC.

This clonotype was counted ten times or more. The V call is TRBV6-5, the J call TRBJ1-1; a weak D match, TRBD1 (5 bases). The CDR3 covers 13 residues. V lost 6 bases to trimming and J lost 4 bases, with 12 bases between them. Germline values: CDR1 MNHEY, CDR2 SVGAGI. CDR3 sequence reads: CASRAGPGTEAFF. As DNA, the CDR3 is TGTGCCAGCAGGGCAGGGCCGGGCACTGAAGCTTTCTTT.

This clonotype was seen many times. The gene calls are TRBV5-6 and TRBJ1-1; a weak D match, TRBD1 (6 bases). CDR1 SGHDT and CDR2 YYEEEE come from the germline V gene. CDR3 length: 15 residues. Trimming took off 7 bases at V and 3 bases at J, with 19 bases between the two ends. The CDR3 DNA is TGTGCCAGCGGACTACCCAGGCAGGGGTACACTGAAGCTTTCTTT. Its translation is CASGLPRQGYTEAFF.

V is TRBV5-4 and J is TRBJ1-2; 8 bases match TRBD1. The CDR3 spans 13 residues. After removal of 5 bases from V and 3 bases from J, the junction contained 3 bases not matched to a gene. Germline V gene data show CDR1 as SGHNT and CDR2 as YYREEE (reference sequence). As DNA, the CDR3 is TGTGCCAGCAGTTCGGGACAGGACTATGGCTACACCTTC. It is translated as CASSSGQDYGYTF.

Ten or more counts support this clonotype. This sequence joins TRBV28 and TRBJ1-4; no clear D gene. CDR3 length: 17 amino acids. V lost 5 bases, J lost 0 bases, and 16 bases lay in between. Germline CDR1 reads MDHEN; CDR2 reads SYDVKM. For the CDR3, the DNA is TGTGCCAGCAGTATCGAAGAAGGTCCTGCAACTAATGAAAAACTGTTTTTT. It specifies CASSIEEGPATNEKLFF.

This clonotype has ten or more counts. The chain recombines TRBV9 with TRBJ2-6; D not certain. Germline-derived CDR1 and CDR2 are SGDLS and YYNGEE. Trimming left V 5 bases short and J 0 bases short, with 9 bases between. The CDR3 covers 15 residues. CDR3 coding DNA: TGTGCCAGCAGGACTGAAGGCTCTGGGGCCAACGTCCTGACTTTC. Its protein is CASRTEGSGANVLTF.

V gene TRBV5-1 combines with J gene TRBJ1-4; D is unclear. CDR1 is SGHRS and CDR2 is YFSETQ in the germline V gene. Trimming left V 0 bases short and J 3 bases short, with 3 bases between. The CDR3 consists of 13 residues. The CDR3 reads CASSLGANEKLFF. The DNA of the CDR3 is TGCGCCAGCAGCTTGGGAGCTAATGAAAAACTGTTTTTT.